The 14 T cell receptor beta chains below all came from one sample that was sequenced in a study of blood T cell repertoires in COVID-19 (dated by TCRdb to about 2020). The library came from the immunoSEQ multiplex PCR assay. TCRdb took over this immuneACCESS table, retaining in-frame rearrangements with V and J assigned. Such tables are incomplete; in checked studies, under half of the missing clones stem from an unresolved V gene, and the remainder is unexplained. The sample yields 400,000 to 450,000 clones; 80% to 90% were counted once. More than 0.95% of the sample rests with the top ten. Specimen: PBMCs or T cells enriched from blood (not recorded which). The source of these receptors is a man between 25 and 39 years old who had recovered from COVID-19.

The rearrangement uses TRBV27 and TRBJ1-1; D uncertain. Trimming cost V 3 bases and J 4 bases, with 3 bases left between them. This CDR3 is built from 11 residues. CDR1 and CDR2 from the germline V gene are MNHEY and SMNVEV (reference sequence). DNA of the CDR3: TGTGCCAGCAGTTTCGGCACTGAAGCTTTCTTT. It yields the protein CASSFGTEAFF.

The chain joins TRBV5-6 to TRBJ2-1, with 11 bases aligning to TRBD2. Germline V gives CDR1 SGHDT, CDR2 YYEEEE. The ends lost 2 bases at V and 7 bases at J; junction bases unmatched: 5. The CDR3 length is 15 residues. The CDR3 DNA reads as TGTGCCAGCAGCTTTAGTACTAGCGGGAGTAATGAGCAGTTCTTC. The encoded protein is CASSFSTSGSNEQFF.

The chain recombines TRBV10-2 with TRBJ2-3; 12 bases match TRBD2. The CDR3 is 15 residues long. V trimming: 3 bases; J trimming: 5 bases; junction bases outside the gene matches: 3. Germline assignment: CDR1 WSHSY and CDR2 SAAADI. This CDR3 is CASSDSTSGGDTQYF. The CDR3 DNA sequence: TGCGCCAGCAGTGACTCGACTAGCGGGGGAGATACGCAGTATTTT.

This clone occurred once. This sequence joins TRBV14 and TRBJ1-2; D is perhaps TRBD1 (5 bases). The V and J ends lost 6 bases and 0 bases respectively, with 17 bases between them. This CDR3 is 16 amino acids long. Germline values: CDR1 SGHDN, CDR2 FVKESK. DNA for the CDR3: TGTGCCAGCAGTTCCGGGCAGGGCCGGCCTAACTATGGCTACACCTTC. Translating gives CASSSGQGRPNYGYTF. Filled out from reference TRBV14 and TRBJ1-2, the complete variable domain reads EAGVTQFPSHSVIEKGQTVTLRCDPISGHDNLYWYRRVMGKEIKFLLHFVKESKQDESGMPNNRFLAERTGGTYSTLKVQPAELEDSGVYFCASSSGQGRPNYGYTFGSGTRLTVV.

The CDR3 DNA follows: TGTGCCAGCCGGGCGGGGAAGGGGAACACTGAAGCTTTCTTT. It translates to CASRAGKGNTEAFF. The V call is TRBV6-4, the J call TRBJ1-1; D remains unclear. V lost 8 bases and J 1 base, leaving 14 bases between the germline ends. The CDR3 consists of 14 residues. Germline values: CDR1 MRHNA, CDR2 SNTAGT.

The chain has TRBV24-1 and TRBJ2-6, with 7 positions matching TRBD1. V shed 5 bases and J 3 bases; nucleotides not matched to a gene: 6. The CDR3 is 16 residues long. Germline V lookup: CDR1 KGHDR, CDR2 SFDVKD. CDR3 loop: CATSAGTALGANVLTF. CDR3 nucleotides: TGTGCCACCAGTGCCGGGACAGCTCTTGGGGCCAACGTCCTGACTTTC.

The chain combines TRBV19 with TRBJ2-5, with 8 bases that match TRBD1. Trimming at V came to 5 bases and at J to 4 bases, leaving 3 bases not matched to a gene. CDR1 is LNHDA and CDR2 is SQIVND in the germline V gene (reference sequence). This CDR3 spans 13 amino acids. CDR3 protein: CASSQGASETQYF. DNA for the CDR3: TGTGCCAGTAGTCAGGGGGCCTCAGAGACCCAGTACTTC.

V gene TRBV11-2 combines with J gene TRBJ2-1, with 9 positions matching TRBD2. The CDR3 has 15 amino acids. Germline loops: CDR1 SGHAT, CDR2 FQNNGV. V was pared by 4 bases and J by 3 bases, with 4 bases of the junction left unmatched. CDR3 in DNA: TGTGCCAGCAGCTCTGGACTAGCGAGCTACAATGAGCAGTTCTTC. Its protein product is CASSSGLASYNEQFF. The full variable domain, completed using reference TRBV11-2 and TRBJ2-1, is EAGVAQSPRYKIIEKRQSVAFWCNPISGHATLYWYQQILGQGPKLLIQFQNNGVVDDSQLPKDRFSAERLKGVDSTLKIQPAKLEDSAVYLCASSSGLASYNEQFFGPGTRLTVL.

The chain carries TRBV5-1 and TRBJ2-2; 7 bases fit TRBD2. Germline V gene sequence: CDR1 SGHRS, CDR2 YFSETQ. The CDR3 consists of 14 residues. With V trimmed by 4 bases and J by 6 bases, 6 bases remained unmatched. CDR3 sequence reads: CASSARAGPGELFF. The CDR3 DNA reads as TGCGCCAGCAGCGCTAGAGCGGGACCCGGGGAGCTGTTTTTT.

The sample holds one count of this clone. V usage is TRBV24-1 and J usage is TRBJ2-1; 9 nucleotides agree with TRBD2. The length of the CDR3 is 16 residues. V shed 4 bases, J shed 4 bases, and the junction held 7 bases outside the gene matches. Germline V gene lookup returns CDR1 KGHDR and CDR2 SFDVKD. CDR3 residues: CATSEGASGIYNEQFF. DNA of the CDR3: TGTGCCACCAGTGAGGGGGCTAGCGGGATTTACAATGAGCAGTTCTTC.

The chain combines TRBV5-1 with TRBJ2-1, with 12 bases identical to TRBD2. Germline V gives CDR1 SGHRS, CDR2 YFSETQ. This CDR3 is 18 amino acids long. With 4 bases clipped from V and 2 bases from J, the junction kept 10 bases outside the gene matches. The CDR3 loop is CASSPETGLAGPYNEQFF. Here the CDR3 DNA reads TGCGCCAGCAGCCCTGAGACAGGACTAGCGGGACCCTACAATGAGCAGTTCTTC.

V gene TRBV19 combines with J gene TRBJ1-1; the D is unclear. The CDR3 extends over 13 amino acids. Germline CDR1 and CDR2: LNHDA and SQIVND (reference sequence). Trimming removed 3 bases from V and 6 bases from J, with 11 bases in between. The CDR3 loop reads CASSINNLSEAFF. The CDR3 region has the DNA TGTGCCAGTAGTATTAATAATCTCTCTGAAGCTTTCTTT.

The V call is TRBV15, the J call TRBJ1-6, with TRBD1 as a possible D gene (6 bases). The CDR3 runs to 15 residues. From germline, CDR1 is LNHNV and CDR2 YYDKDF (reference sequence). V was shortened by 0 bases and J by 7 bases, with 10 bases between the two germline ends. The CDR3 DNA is TGTGCCACCAGCAGAGATCCGCAGGGGAATTCACCCCTCCACTTT. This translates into CATSRDPQGNSPLHF.

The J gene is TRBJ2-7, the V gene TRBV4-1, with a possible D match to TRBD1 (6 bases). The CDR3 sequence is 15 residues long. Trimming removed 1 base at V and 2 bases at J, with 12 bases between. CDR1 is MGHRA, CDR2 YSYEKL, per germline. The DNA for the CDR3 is TGCGCCAGCAGCCAAGTAGGGACACCCACCTACGAGCAGTACTTC. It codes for CASSQVGTPTYEQYF.